This TCR beta chain was sequenced during a study of human T cells and chemical hapten exposure. Individual cDNA molecules each carried unique molecular identifiers attached by the library. TCRdb re-derived calls from the RACE reads in MiXCR, one entry per CDR3 protein. The top ten hold about a tenth of the sample, which has just over 95,000 distinct CDR3 sequences, 27% seen once. Germline values: CDR1 LNHNV, CDR2 YYDKDF (reference sequence). The germline V and J ends were trimmed by 0 bases and 6 bases, with 20 bases remaining between them. This CDR3 comprises 17 residues. This clonotype occurred a few times. The sample's time point: patch test 3, about 24 weeks after DPC sensitization. Treatment here: therapeutic diphenylcyclopropenone sensitization with weekly scalp DPC. Donors, patients with alopecia ranging from 18 to 70 years old and judged suitable for DPC, provided samples.

The rearrangement uses TRBV15 and TRBJ2-5; the D call may be TRBD1 or TRBD2 (5 bases each). This specimen was whole blood, taken in connection with sensitization to the hapten diphenylcyclopropenone (DPC). The TCR was taken from a man between 40 and 49 years old with alopecia areata. Some clones in this sample may be carry-over from other donors' samples. This CDR3 reads CATSRDSRTSGVKTQYF. For the CDR3, the DNA is TGTGCCACCAGCAGAGATTCTAGGACAAGCGGAGTAAAGACCCAGTACTTC.